These 26 T cell receptor beta chains were all obtained from the same sample, sequenced in a study of blood T cell repertoires in COVID-19. TCRdb keeps only in-frame clones here, not all; method: immunoSEQ multiplex PCR. The sample contains 470,000 or so clones, roughly 88% of which appear only once. The sample consisted of peripheral blood. The source is a human donor in a cohort sampled during active COVID-19.

The chain employs TRBV27 and TRBJ1-2, with 7 positions matching TRBD1. Germline V gene data show CDR1 as MNHEY and CDR2 as SMNVEV (reference sequence). The CDR3 is 15 residues long. The V gene end was trimmed by 8 bases and the J gene end by 2 bases; junction bases not matched to a gene: 11. CDR3 protein: CASRQGRGLNYGYTF. The CDR3 DNA reads as TGTGCCAGCCGACAGGGCCGTGGCCTCAACTATGGCTACACCTTC.

This rearrangement joins TRBV18 to TRBJ1-1, with 11 bases lining up with TRBD1. The CDR3 length is 17 residues. V was pared by 3 bases and J by 0 bases, with 6 bases of the junction left unmatched. Germline CDR1 is KGHSH and CDR2 is LQKENI. The CDR3 sequence: CASSPGTGGQMNTEAFF. The CDR3 region has the DNA TGTGCCAGCTCACCTGGGACAGGGGGTCAAATGAACACTGAAGCTTTCTTT.

The J gene is TRBJ2-7, the V gene TRBV9, with a possible D match to TRBD1 (5 bases). The V end was cut by 0 bases, the J end by 2 bases, with 12 bases between. The CDR3 is 15 residues long. Germline V CDR1 and CDR2: SGDLS, YYNGEE. For the CDR3, the DNA is TGTGCCAGCAGCGTAGCTCAGGGCAGTCCCTACGAGCAGTACTTC. It yields the protein CASSVAQGSPYEQYF.

CDR3: CASSLGEFHEQFF. CDR3 in DNA: TGTGCCAGCAGCTTAGGCGAGTTCCATGAGCAGTTCTTC. This chain uses TRBV7-9 with TRBJ2-1; D gene uncertain. V gave up 1 base and J gave up 8 bases, with 9 bases separating them. Germline loops: CDR1 SEHNR, CDR2 FQNEAQ (reference sequence). The CDR3 covers 13 residues.

The chain joins TRBV25-1 to TRBJ2-5; 7 nucleotides line up with TRBD2. The length of the CDR3 is 15 residues. Germline V gene lookup returns CDR1 MGHDK and CDR2 SYGVNS. Trimming removed 1 base from V and 5 bases from J; junction bases left unmatched: 7. The CDR3 region has the DNA TGTGCCAGCAGTGAATTGACTAGCATTCGGGAGACCCAGTACTTC. Protein product: CASSELTSIRETQYF.

V gene TRBV28 combines with J gene TRBJ2-4; a weak D match, TRBD1 (6 bases). V was clipped by 5 bases and J by 0 bases, with 17 bases between them. Germline V gene lookup returns CDR1 MDHEN and CDR2 SYDVKM. The CDR3 runs 17 residues. CDR3 nucleotide sequence: TGTGCCAGCAGTGGAAGGACAGTTAGCCTAGCCAAAAACATTCAGTACTTC. This sequence encodes CASSGRTVSLAKNIQYF.

The rearrangement joins TRBV5-6 to TRBJ2-5; the match to TRBD1 covers 9 bases. The CDR3 length is 16 residues. Germline trimming cut 2 bases from V and 10 bases from J; bases unmatched to any gene: 15. Germline V gene data show CDR1 as SGHDT and CDR2 as YYEEEE. Here the CDR3 DNA reads TGTGCCAGCAGCTTCGAGGGACAGGGCGGTAACGGGGACCAGTACTTC. Its protein product is CASSFEGQGGNGDQYF.

The J gene is TRBJ2-7, the V gene TRBV28; 9 nucleotides agree with TRBD1. Trimming removed 6 bases from V and 12 bases from J; junction bases left unmatched: 15. The CDR3 is 14 residues long. Germline V gene data show CDR1 as MDHEN and CDR2 as SYDVKM. Here the CDR3 DNA reads TGTGCCAGCAGGTCCGGGACAGGGTCCGCAGGGTTGTACTTC. This codes for CASRSGTGSAGLYF.

This chain uses TRBV15 with TRBJ2-1; D is uncertain. In germline, CDR1 is LNHNV, CDR2 YYDKDF (reference sequence). V was trimmed by 0 bases and J by 2 bases, leaving 8 bases between them. The CDR3 runs to 15 residues. CDR3: CATSREFGPYNEQFF. The CDR3 DNA reads TGTGCCACCAGCAGAGAATTTGGGCCCTACAATGAGCAGTTCTTC.

This sequence joins TRBV5-4 and TRBJ1-3, with D possibly matching TRBD1 (5 bases). This CDR3 region has 14 residues. Germline loops: CDR1 SGHNT, CDR2 YYREEE (reference sequence). Trimming took off 2 bases at V and 4 bases at J, with 10 bases between the two ends. CDR3 bases: TGTGCCAGCAGCTTAAAGACAGAAGGAAACACCATATATTTT. Its translation is CASSLKTEGNTIYF.

This chain connects TRBV24-1 to TRBJ2-7; 8 positions agree with TRBD1. CDR1 is KGHDR, CDR2 SFDVKD, per germline. The CDR3 has 17 amino acids. The trim removed 1 base at V and 2 bases at J, leaving 9 bases unmatched. The CDR3 here is CATSDFAGTGLPYEQYF. In DNA form, the CDR3 reads TGTGCCACCAGTGATTTTGCCGGGACAGGACTGCCCTACGAGCAGTACTTC.

The rearrangement links TRBV29-1 to TRBJ1-1; no clear D. Germline V CDR1 and CDR2: SQVTM, ANQGSEA. V gave up 4 bases and J gave up 0 bases, with 3 bases separating them. There are 11 residues in the CDR3. In nucleotides, the CDR3 is TGCAGCGTTGCAGTGAACACTGAAGCTTTCTTT. Translation gives CSVAVNTEAFF.

The chain carries TRBV7-9 and TRBJ1-4; no reliable D call. CDR1 and CDR2 from the germline V gene are SEHNR and FQNEAQ (reference sequence). The CDR3 has 15 residues. V lost 1 base to trimming and J lost 4 bases, with 10 bases between them. The CDR3 DNA sequence: TGTGCCAGCAGCTTAGAACGTCGGAGTAATGAAAAACTGTTTTTT. This gives the protein CASSLERRSNEKLFF.

This rearrangement joins TRBV29-1 to TRBJ2-1; a possible D gene is TRBD2 (6 bases). V was trimmed by 6 bases and J by 6 bases, leaving 12 bases between them. The germline V gene has CDR1 SQVTM and CDR2 ANQGSEA. The CDR3 sequence is 12 residues long. CDR3 DNA sequence: TGCAGCGTGGATCCCGGGGGCAATGAGCAGTTCTTC. This encodes CSVDPGGNEQFF.

The CDR3 protein is CASSSRGIETQYF. The CDR3 bases are TGTGCCAGCAGTTCCAGGGGCATAGAGACCCAGTACTTC. The V and J genes are TRBV12-3 or TRBV12-4 and TRBJ2-5, with TRBD1 as a possible D gene (6 bases). V lost 4 bases and J lost 4, with 10 bases in between. The length of the CDR3 is 13 residues.

Only a few counts were recorded for this clone. J is TRBJ2-1 and V is TRBV9, with TRBD2 matching over 7 bases. V dropped 0 bases and J dropped 2; count of bases not matched to a gene: 11. This CDR3 contains 18 residues. The V gene's germline CDR1 is SGDLS and CDR2 YYNGEE. In DNA, the CDR3 is TGTGCCAGCAGCGTAGCCCTTGGGACTACAGTAGCCTACAATGAGCAGTTCTTC. It codes for CASSVALGTTVAYNEQFF.

The V gene is TRBV30, the J gene TRBJ1-6; D is unclear. The CDR3 runs to 13 residues. The V gene's germline CDR1 is GTSNPN and CDR2 SVGIG (reference sequence). V lost 1 base and J lost 4, with 5 bases in between. The CDR3 DNA reads TGTGCCTGGAGTGAAGAGTATAATTCACCCCTCCACTTT. Translation gives CAWSEEYNSPLHF.

This clone came up a few times. The chain is built from TRBV2 and TRBJ1-1; TRBD1 aligns across 7 bases. The V and J ends lost 7 bases and 5 bases, in that order; junction bases with no gene match: 7. Germline CDR1 and CDR2: SNHLY and FYNNEI. CDR3 length: 13 amino acids. The CDR3 sequence is CASTITGETEAFF. The CDR3 DNA sequence: TGTGCCAGCACCATCACAGGGGAGACTGAAGCTTTCTTT.

J is TRBJ2-7 and V is TRBV3-1 (or the pseudogene TRBV3-2); 8 bases match TRBD2. There are 15 residues in the CDR3. Germline CDR1 LGHDT, CDR2 YNNKEL (reference sequence). The trim removed 3 bases at V and 5 bases at J, leaving 9 bases unmatched. The CDR3 loop reads CASSHTTAGVHEQYF. In DNA, the CDR3 is TGTGCCAGCAGCCATACTACAGCGGGAGTACACGAGCAGTACTTC.

A note on this clone: Other DNA sequences from this sample encode an identical CDR3 as well. The chain recombines TRBV7-2 with TRBJ2-5; D is uncertain. This CDR3 contains 13 residues. The V gene lost 5 bases and the J gene lost 1 base, with 8 bases spanning the gap. The germline V gene encodes CDR1 SGHTA and CDR2 FQGNSA. The CDR3, as DNA: TGTGCCAGCAGCCCGCGGCGCCAAGAGACCCAGTACTTC. Its protein is CASSPRRQETQYF.

In DNA form, the CDR3 reads TGCAGCGTTGGTCGGGACAGGTCCACTGAAGCTTTCTTT. Translation gives CSVGRDRSTEAFF. The V and J genes are TRBV29-1 and TRBJ1-1; TRBD1 matches 8 bases. V was clipped by 4 bases and J by 4 bases; unmatched bases: 5. The germline gives CDR1 SQVTM, CDR2 ANQGSEA. The CDR3 is 13 amino acids.

The J gene is TRBJ1-3, the V gene TRBV29-1; the match to TRBD1 covers 8 bases. Germline V CDR1 and CDR2: SQVTM, ANQGSEA. Unmatched junction bases numbered 8, after V lost 6 bases and J lost 4 bases. This CDR3 region has 14 residues. The CDR3, as DNA: TGCAGCGTGGTCGGGACAGGTGGCGGAAACACCATATATTTT. Protein sequence: CSVVGTGGGNTIYF.

V and J are TRBV24-1 and TRBJ1-5, with 7 nucleotides matching TRBD1. V dropped 8 bases and J dropped 5; count of bases not matched to a gene: 2. Germline CDR1 reads KGHDR; CDR2 reads SFDVKD. This CDR3 region has 12 residues. CDR3 sequence: CATTGGYQPQHF. The DNA for the CDR3 is TGTGCCACCACAGGGGGTTATCAGCCCCAGCATTTT.

This sequence joins TRBV15 and TRBJ2-2; D might be TRBD2 (6 bases). The V gene's germline CDR1 is LNHNV and CDR2 YYDKDF (reference sequence). V lost 4 bases to trimming and J lost 0 bases, with 9 bases between them. This CDR3 comprises 15 residues. The CDR3 DNA is TGTGCCACCAGCAAGTTAGCGGCGAACACCGGGGAGCTGTTTTTT. As protein: CATSKLAANTGELFF.

Points on this clone: This CDR3 is also generated by other DNA sequences in the sample. The chain is built from TRBV6-5 and TRBJ2-7, with 13 bases aligning to TRBD2. Germline V gene lookup returns CDR1 MNHEY and CDR2 SVGAGI. The CDR3 consists of 13 residues. The V segment lost 8 bases and the J segment 3 bases; nucleotides outside the gene matches: 1. The CDR3 sequence: CASRTSGSYEQYF. CDR3 in DNA: TGTGCCAGCCGGACTAGCGGGAGCTACGAGCAGTACTTC.

The chain employs TRBV30 and TRBJ1-6; TRBD1 aligns across 7 bases. The junction had 7 bases not matched to a gene; V was cut back by 7 bases and J by 7 bases. The CDR3 spans 13 residues. Germline V gene data show CDR1 as GTSNPN and CDR2 as SVGIG (reference sequence). The CDR3: CASEGAGNSPLHF. The CDR3, as DNA: TGTGCCTCTGAGGGGGCAGGGAATTCACCCCTCCACTTT.